This TCR beta chain is from a study of T cell responses to AZD1222 COVID-19 vaccine. General study points: Seropositive status at baseline applied to only a handful of AZD1222 recipients. No repertoire was sampled before or during the peak T cell response, only after it. Most donors were white British, females outnumbered males, and clonal diversity was possibly underestimated.

Assay: immunoSEQ multiplex PCR; the TCRdb copy retains only in-frame clones and omits some. Among roughly 80,000 clones listed, over 75% were seen once. The CDR3 sequence is 13 residues long. In germline, CDR1 is SQVTM, CDR2 ANQGSEA. Second doses at about 4 or about 12 weeks were pooled. With regard to this clone: Its antigen is not identified. Its ends do not fully match the called genes, so a read error is possible.

This chain connects TRBV29-1 to TRBJ2-5; 7 positions agree with TRBD2. The sequence was obtained from an adult who received the AZD1222 COVID-19 vaccine. The material was peripheral blood, obtained 28 days after the second AZD1222 dose. The CDR3 spells CSVKDRGRGTQYF. CDR3 in DNA: TGCAGCGTTAAAGACCGGGGGAGGGGGACCCAGTACTTC.